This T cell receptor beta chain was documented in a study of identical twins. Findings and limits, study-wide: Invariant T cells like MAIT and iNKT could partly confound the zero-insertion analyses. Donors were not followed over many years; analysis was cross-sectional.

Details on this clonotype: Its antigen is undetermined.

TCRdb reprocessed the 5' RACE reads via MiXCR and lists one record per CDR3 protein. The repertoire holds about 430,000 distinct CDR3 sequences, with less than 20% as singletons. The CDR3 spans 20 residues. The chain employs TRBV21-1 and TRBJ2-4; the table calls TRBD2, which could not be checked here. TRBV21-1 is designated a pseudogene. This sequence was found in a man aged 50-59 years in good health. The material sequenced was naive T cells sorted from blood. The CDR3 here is CASSTTGRLAPFVAKNIQYF. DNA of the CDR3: TGTGCCAGCAGTACTACAGGGCGGCTAGCCCCGTTTGTAGCCAAAAACATTCAGTACTTC.